These 9 T cell receptor beta chains originate from one sample sequenced in a study of CD8 T cells in cerebrospinal fluid in Alzheimer's disease. TCRdb re-analyzed the 10x single-cell sequencing reads; it lists each CDR3 protein once, without DNA. This listing includes 500 to 650 distinct CDR3 sequences. Sequencing was carried out using cerebrospinal fluid. These receptors were taken from a human donor with Parkinson's disease.

This clonotype is medium-sized by frequency. The chain combines TRBV28 with TRBJ1-6; the D gene TCRdb calls, TRBD1, cannot be checked with no DNA. This CDR3 spans 13 amino acids. From germline, CDR1 is MDHEN and CDR2 SYDVKM. The CDR3 protein is CASRVGGGSPLHF.

This clonotype is medium-sized by frequency. The chain employs TRBV6-6 and TRBJ2-3; the TRBD2 assignment by TCRdb is unverifiable without DNA. Germline V gives CDR1 MNHNY, CDR2 SVGAGI (reference sequence). This CDR3 has 21 amino acids. CDR3 amino acids: CASITPTVPGLAGEDPDTQYF.

By frequency, this clonotype registers large. This rearrangement joins TRBV7-9 to TRBJ1-1. This CDR3 is built from 14 residues. The germline V gene has CDR1 SEHNR and CDR2 FQNEAQ (reference sequence). The CDR3 sequence is CASRLEGTNTEAFF.

Judged by frequency, this clonotype is large. The J gene is TRBJ2-7, the V gene TRBV14; without DNA, the TCRdb call of TRBD1 cannot be checked. The CDR3 is made up of 14 amino acids. Per the germline V gene, CDR1 is SGHDN and CDR2 is FVKESK. CDR3 in amino acids: CASSQAGTTGEQYF.

This clonotype is deemed large (0.1 to 1%) by its frequency. The chain couples TRBV24-1 to TRBJ2-1; TCRdb reports TRBD1, a call that lacks DNA to check it against. The CDR3 spans 12 residues. From germline, CDR1 is KGHDR and CDR2 SFDVKD. The CDR3 loop is CATSTRGDEQFF.

The V gene is TRBV7-2, the J gene TRBJ1-6; TCRdb proposes TRBD1, but this gene call is untestable without DNA. The CDR3 runs to 15 residues. CDR1 and CDR2 from the germline V gene are SGHTA and FQGNSA. CDR3 in amino acids: CASKLDRAHNSPLHF.

The V call is TRBV12-3 or TRBV12-4, the J call TRBJ1-1. The CDR3 spans 13 residues. CDR3 residues: CASSRDSNTEAFF.

Its frequency marks this clonotype as large. V is TRBV6-2 or TRBV6-3 and J is TRBJ2-1; TCRdb returns TRBD1, unconfirmable since there is no DNA. The CDR3 is 15 amino acids. Germline CDR1 is MNHEY and CDR2 is SVGEGT. CDR3 amino acids: CASSPGGGFGDEQFF.

This clonotype is deemed large by its frequency. This rearrangement joins TRBV20-1 to TRBJ2-7; the D call of TRBD1 rests on TCRdb alone, since no DNA is present to check it. The CDR3 length is 16 residues. The germline V gene has CDR1 DFQATT and CDR2 SNEGSKA (reference sequence). This CDR3 reads CSATGTGGLVSYEQYF.